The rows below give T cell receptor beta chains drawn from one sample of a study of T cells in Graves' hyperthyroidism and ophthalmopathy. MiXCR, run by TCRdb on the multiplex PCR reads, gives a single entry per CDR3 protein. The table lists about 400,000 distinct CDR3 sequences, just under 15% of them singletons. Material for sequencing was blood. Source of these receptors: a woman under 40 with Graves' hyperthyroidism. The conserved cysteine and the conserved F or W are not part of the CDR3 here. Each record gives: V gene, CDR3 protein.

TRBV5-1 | ASSLGGADEGAQY
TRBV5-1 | ASSKGTGDYEQY
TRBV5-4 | ASSSGPLSRTEAF
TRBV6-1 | ASRLRDNSNQPQH
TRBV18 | ASSPPGTGGNQPQH
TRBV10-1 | ASSEFGTGIGEAF
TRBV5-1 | ASSPRTSGSGSDTQY
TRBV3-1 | ASSQVFGTRSSYNEQF
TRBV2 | ASSKEGGREQF
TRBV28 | ASSSPRGAETQY
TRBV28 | ASSKKGTTEAF
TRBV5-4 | ASSLGGFSYNEQF
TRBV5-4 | ASSLFGMGQETQY
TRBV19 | ASSTPGGYGYT
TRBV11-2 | ASSLVGLASNEQF
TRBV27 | ASISGTGSHNEQF
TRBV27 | ASILQGGEF
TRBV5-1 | ASSLRATPPAGELF
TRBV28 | ASSFFPKAKNTGELF
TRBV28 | ASSPFYSLNSPLH
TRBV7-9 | ASSRNFDRSSYEQY
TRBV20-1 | SAGDWAGLNEQF
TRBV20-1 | SARTDQAKNIQY
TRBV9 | ASSARTNTDTQY
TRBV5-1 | ASSLELAVIQETQY
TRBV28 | ASSLSVTGPYEQY
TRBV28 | TSSLSQTDTQY
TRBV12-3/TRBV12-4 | ASSTTSGRETQY
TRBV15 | ATSWGRTSGTHRGAKETQY
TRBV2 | ASSGRDYNSPLH
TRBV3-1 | ASSQDQAVSTDTQY